The 8 T cell receptor beta chains presented below share a single source sample, sequenced in a study of cytomegalovirus exposure and HLA in healthy donors. 60 Vbeta and 13 Jbeta primers were used in PCR. This table comes from immunoSEQ multiplex PCR, and its TCRdb copy is limited to in-frame clones, with some not included. The sample has over 65,000 clones; 67% are singletons. Sequenced material: PBMCs. Every receptor here comes from a woman aged 45-65 years in good health and CMV-seropositive.

The V and J genes are TRBV19 and TRBJ2-3, with TRBD1 identical over 7 bases. The CDR3 contains 14 residues. Per the germline V gene, CDR1 is LNHDA and CDR2 is SQIVND (reference sequence). J lost 2 bases, V lost 7 bases, and 6 bases had no gene match. CDR3 nucleotides: TGTGCCAGTAATCCGGGACAGTTCACAGATACGCAGTATTTT. It is translated as CASNPGQFTDTQYF.

The chain combines TRBV25-1 with TRBJ2-5; a weak D match, TRBD2 (6 bases). The V gene lost 11 bases and the J gene lost 7 bases, with 23 bases spanning the gap. Germline V gene data show CDR1 as MGHDK and CDR2 as SYGVNS. The CDR3 covers 14 residues. The CDR3 region has the DNA TGTGCCGCGACGGCCGGGCCAGTGGGAGGGACCCAGTACTTC. Encoded protein: CAATAGPVGGTQYF.

As for this clone: An end of the junction does not agree with germline; a read error may underlie this. This chain links TRBV19 with TRBJ1-1, with D possibly matching TRBD1 (6 bases). The length of the CDR3 is 13 residues. Germline V CDR1 and CDR2: LNHDA, SQIVND (reference sequence). Here the CDR3 DNA reads TGTGCCAGTAGTCCTCCCGAGGGGCGGGGGCGGATCTTT. Residues: CASSPPEGRGRIF.

V usage is TRBV5-1 and J usage is TRBJ1-1, with D tentatively TRBD1 (6 bases). Germline values: CDR1 SGHRS, CDR2 YFSETQ. V was shortened by 6 bases and J by 0 bases, with 18 bases between the two germline ends. The CDR3 is 16 residues long. The CDR3 region has the DNA TGCGCCAGCACCAATCAGGGGACCGGGGTGAACACTGAAGCTTTCTTT. Protein: CASTNQGTGVNTEAFF.

The chain couples TRBV27 to TRBJ1-5; tentatively, D is TRBD1 (6 bases). The V gene's germline CDR1 is MNHEY and CDR2 SMNVEV (reference sequence). The V gene lost 8 bases and the J gene lost 7 bases, with 18 bases spanning the gap. This CDR3 has 14 residues. The CDR3 coding sequence is TGTGCCAGCTCCTACGGGGGGCGAGGGCAGCCCCAGCATTTT. It specifies CASSYGGRGQPQHF.

The chain links TRBV6-6 to TRBJ1-1; no clear D gene. The CDR3 runs to 14 residues. Germline V lookup: CDR1 MNHNY, CDR2 SVGAGI (reference sequence). V was cut by 6 bases and J by 0 bases, with 11 bases left in between. The CDR3 sequence is CASSPWELNTEAFF. The CDR3 DNA follows: TGTGCCAGCAGCCCCTGGGAGTTGAACACTGAAGCTTTCTTT.

The rearrangement uses TRBV6-6 and TRBJ1-3; D is uncertain. CDR1 is MNHNY, CDR2 SVGAGI, per germline (reference sequence). The V end lost 2 bases, the J end lost 0 bases, and 5 bases lay between the germline ends. The CDR3 runs 14 residues. The CDR3 region is CASSYDFSGNTIYF. For the CDR3, the DNA is TGTGCCAGCAGTTACGACTTCTCTGGAAACACCATATATTTT.

This clone was picked up a small number of times. For the CDR3, the DNA is TGTGCCAGCTCACCACTGGAGGGACAGGGGGTTAATGAAAAACTGTTTTTT. Translating gives CASSPLEGQGVNEKLFF. V gene TRBV18 combines with J gene TRBJ1-4; 11 positions agree with TRBD1. Germline V gene lookup returns CDR1 KGHSH and CDR2 LQKENI. Trimming took 1 base from V and 4 from J; bases not matched to a gene: 5. The CDR3 covers 17 residues.